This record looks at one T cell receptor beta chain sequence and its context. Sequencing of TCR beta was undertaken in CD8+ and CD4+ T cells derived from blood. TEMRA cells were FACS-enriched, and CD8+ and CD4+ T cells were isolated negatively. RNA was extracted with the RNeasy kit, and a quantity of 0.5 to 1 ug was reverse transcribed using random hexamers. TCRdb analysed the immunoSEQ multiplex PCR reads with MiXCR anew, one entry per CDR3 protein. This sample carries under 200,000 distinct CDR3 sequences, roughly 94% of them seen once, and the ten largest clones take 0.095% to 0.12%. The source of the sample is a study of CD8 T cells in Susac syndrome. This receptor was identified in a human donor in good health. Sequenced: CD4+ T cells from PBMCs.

The CDR3, as DNA: TGTGCTAGTGGTGGACAGGGCGGCAATCAGCCCCAGCATTTT. Its protein product is CASGGQGGNQPQHF. The V call is TRBV12-5, the J call TRBJ1-5; 8 bases align to TRBD1. The CDR3 spans 14 residues. The V gene end was trimmed by 5 bases and the J gene end by 2 bases; junction bases not matched to a gene: 2. Germline V gives CDR1 LGHNT, CDR2 FRNRAP. The full variable domain, completed using reference TRBV12-5 and TRBJ1-5, is DARVTQTPRHKVTEMGQEVTMRCQPILGHNTVFWYRQTMMQGLELLAYFRNRAPLDDSGMPKDRFSAEMPDATLATLKIQPSEPRDSAVYFCASGGQGGNQPQHFGDGTRLSIL.